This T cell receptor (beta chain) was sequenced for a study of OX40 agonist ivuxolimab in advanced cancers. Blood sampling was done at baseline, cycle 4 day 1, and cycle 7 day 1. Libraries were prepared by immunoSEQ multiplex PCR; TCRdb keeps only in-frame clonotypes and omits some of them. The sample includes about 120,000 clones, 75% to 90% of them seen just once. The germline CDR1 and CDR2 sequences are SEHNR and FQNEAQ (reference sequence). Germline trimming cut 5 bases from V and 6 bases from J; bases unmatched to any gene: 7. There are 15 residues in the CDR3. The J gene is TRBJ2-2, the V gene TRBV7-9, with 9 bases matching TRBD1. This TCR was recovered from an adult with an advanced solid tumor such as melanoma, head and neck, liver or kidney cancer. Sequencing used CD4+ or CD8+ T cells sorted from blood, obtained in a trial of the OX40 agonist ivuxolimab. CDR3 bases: TGTGCCAGCAGCACGACAGGGGGGCGCCCCGGGGAGCTGTTTTTT. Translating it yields CASSTTGGRPGELFF.